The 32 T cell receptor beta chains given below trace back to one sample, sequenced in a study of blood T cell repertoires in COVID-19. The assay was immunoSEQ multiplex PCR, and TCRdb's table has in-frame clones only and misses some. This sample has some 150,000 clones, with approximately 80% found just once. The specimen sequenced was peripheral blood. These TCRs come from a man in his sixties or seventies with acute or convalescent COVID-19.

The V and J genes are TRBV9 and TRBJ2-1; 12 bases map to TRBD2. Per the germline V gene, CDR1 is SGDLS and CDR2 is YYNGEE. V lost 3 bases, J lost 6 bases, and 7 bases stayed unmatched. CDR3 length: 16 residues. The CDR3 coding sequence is TGTGCCAGCAGCGGGGCTAGCGGGAGGGCCTCCAATGAGCAGTTCTTC. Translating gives CASSGASGRASNEQFF.

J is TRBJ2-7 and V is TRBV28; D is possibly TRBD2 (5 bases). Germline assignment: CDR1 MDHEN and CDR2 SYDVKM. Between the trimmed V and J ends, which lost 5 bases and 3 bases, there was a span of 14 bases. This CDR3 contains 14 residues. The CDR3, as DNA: TGTGCCAGCAGTCCGGGGATCTCGGGCTACGAGCAGTACTTC. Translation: CASSPGISGYEQYF.

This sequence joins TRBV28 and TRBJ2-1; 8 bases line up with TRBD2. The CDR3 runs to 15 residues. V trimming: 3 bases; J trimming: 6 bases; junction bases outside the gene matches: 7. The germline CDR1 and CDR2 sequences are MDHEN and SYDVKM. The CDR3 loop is CASSLVRLAGNEQFF. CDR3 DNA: TGTGCCAGCAGTTTGGTTCGGCTAGCGGGCAATGAGCAGTTCTTC.

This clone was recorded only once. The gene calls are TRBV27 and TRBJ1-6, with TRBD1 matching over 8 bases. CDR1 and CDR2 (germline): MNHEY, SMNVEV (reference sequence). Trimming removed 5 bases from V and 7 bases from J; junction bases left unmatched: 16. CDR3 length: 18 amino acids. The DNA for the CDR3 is TGTGCCAGCAGTCGGGACAGGCCCCGATCAGATGGGAATTCACCCCTCCACTTT. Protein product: CASSRDRPRSDGNSPLHF.

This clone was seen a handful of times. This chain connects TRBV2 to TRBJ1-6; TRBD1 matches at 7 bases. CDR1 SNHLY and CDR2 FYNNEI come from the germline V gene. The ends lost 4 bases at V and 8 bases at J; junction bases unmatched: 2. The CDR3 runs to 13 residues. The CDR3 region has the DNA TGTGCCAGCAGTGGGGACAGACATTCACCCCTCCACTTT. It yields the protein CASSGDRHSPLHF.

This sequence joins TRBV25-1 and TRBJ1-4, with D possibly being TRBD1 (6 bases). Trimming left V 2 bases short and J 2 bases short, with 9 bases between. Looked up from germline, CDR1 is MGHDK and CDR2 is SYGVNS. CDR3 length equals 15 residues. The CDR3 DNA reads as TGTGCCAGCAGTGAAGGGAGGGGGACTAATGAAAAACTGTTTTTT. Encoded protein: CASSEGRGTNEKLFF. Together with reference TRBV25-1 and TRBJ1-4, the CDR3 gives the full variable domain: EADIYQTPRYLVIGTGKKITLECSQTMGHDKMYWYQQDPGMELHLIHYSYGVNSTEKGDLSSESTVSRIRTEHFPLTLESARPSHTSQYLCASSEGRGTNEKLFFGSGTQLSVL.

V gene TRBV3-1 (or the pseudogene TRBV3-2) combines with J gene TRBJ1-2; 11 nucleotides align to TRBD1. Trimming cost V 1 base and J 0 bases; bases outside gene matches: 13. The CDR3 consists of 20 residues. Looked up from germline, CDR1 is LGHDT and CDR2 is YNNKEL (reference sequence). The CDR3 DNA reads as TGTGCCAGCAGCCAAGTGGAGGGCCGGGACAGGGGGAATACTAACTATGGCTACACCTTC. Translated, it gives CASSQVEGRDRGNTNYGYTF.

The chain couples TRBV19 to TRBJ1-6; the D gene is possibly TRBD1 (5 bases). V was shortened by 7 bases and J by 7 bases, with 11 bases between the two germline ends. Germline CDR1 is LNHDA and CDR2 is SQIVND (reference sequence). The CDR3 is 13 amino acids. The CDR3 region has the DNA TGTGCCAGTAAACAGGATTTGAATTCACCCCTCCACTTT. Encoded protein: CASKQDLNSPLHF.

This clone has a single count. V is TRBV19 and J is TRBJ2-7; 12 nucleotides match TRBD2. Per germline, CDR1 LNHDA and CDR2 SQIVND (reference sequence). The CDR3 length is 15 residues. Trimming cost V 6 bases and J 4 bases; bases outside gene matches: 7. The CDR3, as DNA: TGTGCCAGTAGCGACCCTAGCGGGAGGGCTTACGAGCAGTACTTC. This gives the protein CASSDPSGRAYEQYF. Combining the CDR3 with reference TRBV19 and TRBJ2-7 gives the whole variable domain DGGITQSPKYLFRKEGQNVTLSCEQNLNHDAMYWYRQDPGQGLRLIYYSQIVNDFQKGDIAEGYSVSREKKESFPLTVTSAQKNPTAFYLCASSDPSGRAYEQYFGPGTRLTVT.

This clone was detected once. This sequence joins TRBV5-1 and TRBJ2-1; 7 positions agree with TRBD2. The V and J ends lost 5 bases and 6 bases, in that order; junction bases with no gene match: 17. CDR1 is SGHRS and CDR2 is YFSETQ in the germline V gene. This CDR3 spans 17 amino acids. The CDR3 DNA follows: TGCGCCAGCAGGATGTTTTACGGGGGGAGGCTAGGCAATGAGCAGTTCTTC. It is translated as CASRMFYGGRLGNEQFF.

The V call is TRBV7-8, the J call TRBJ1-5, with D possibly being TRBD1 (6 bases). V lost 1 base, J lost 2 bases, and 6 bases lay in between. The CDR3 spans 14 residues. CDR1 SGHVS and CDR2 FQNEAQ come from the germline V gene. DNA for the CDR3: TGTGCCAGCAGCTTAGGACAGGGCAATCAGCCCCAGCATTTT. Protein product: CASSLGQGNQPQHF.

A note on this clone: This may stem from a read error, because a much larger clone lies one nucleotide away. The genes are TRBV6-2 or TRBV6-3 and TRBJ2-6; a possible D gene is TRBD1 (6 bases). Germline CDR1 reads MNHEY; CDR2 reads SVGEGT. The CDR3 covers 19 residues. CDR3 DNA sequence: TGTGCCGGCAGTTACCGGGACATTGAATTAAACTCTGGGGCCAACGTCCTGACTTTC. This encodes CAGSYRDIELNSGANVLTF.

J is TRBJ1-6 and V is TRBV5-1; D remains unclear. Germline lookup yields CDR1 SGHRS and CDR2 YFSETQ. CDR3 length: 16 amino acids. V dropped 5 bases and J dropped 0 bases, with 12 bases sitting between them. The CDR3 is CASSSSLSSYNSPLHF. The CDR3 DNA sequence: TGCGCCAGCAGTTCGTCCCTCAGCTCCTATAATTCACCCCTCCACTTT.

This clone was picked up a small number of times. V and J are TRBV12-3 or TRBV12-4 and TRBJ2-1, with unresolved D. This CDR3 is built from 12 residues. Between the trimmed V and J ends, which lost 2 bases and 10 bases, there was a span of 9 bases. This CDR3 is CASSLSRYEQFF. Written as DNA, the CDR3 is TGTGCCAGCAGTTTATCTCGCTACGAGCAGTTCTTC.

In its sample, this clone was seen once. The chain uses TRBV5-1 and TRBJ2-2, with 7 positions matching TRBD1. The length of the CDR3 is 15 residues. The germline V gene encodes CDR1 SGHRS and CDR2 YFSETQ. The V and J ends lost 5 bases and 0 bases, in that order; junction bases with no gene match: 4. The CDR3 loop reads CASRGQATNTGELFF. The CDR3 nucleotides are TGCGCCAGCAGAGGACAGGCTACGAACACCGGGGAGCTGTTTTTT.

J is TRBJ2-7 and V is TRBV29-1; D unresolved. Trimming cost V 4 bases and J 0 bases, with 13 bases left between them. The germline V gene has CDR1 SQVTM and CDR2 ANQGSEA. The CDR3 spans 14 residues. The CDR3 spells CSVVVALSSYEQYF. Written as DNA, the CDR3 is TGCAGCGTTGTGGTGGCACTAAGCTCCTACGAGCAGTACTTC.

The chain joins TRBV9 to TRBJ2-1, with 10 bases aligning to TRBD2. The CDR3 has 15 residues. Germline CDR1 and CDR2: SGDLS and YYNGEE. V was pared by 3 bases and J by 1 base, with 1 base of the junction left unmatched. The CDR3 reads CASSAAGGSYNEQFF. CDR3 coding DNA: TGTGCCAGCAGCGCAGCGGGAGGGTCCTACAATGAGCAGTTCTTC.

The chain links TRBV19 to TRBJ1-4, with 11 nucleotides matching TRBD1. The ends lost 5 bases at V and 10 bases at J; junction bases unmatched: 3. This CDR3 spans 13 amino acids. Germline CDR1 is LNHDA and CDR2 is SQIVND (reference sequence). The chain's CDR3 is CASSLGQGGKLFF. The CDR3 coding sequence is TGTGCCAGTAGTCTGGGACAGGGGGGAAAACTGTTTTTT.

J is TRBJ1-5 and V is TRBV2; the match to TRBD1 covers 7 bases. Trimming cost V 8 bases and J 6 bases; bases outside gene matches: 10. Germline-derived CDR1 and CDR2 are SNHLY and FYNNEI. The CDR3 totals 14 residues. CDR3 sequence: CASHQTGLSQPQHF. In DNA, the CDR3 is TGTGCCAGCCACCAGACAGGGTTGAGTCAGCCCCAGCATTTT.

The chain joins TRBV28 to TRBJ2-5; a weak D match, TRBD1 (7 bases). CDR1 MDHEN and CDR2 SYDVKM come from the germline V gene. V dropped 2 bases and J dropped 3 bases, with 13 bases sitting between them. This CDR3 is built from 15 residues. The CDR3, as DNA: TGTGCCAGCAGTTTAGGGCAGGGGGGTGAAGAGACCCAGTACTTC. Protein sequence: CASSLGQGGEETQYF.

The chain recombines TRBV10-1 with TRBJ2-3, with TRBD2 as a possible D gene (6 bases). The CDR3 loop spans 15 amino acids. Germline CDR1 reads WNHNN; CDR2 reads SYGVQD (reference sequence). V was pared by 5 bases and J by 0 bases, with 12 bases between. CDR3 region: CASSSDRGSTDTQYF. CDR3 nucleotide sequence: TGCGCCAGCAGTTCAGACCGGGGGAGCACAGATACGCAGTATTTT.

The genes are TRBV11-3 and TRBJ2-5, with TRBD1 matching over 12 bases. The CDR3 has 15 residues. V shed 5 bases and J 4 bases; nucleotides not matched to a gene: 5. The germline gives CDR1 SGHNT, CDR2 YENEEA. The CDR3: CASSPGTGGLETQYF. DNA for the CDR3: TGTGCCAGCAGCCCGGGGACAGGGGGCCTAGAGACCCAGTACTTC.

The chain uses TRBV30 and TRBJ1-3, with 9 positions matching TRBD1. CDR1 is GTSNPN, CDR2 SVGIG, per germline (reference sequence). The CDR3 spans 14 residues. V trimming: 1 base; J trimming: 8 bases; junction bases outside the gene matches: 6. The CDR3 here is CAWSEDRGVYTIYF. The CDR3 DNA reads TGTGCCTGGAGTGAAGACAGGGGGGTATACACCATATATTTT.

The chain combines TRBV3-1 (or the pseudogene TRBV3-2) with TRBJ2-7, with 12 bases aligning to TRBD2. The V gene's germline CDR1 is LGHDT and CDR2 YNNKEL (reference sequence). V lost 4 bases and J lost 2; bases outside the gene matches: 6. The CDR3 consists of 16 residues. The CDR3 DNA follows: TGTGCCAGCAGCCGGGGACTAGCGGGTGCCACCTACGAGCAGTACTTC. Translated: CASSRGLAGATYEQYF.

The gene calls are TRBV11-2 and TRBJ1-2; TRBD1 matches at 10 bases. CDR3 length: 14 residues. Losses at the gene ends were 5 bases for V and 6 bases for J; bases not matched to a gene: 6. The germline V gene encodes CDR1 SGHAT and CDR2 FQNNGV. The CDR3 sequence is CASSPGQGDHGYTF. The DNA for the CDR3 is TGTGCCAGCAGCCCAGGACAGGGGGATCATGGCTACACCTTC.

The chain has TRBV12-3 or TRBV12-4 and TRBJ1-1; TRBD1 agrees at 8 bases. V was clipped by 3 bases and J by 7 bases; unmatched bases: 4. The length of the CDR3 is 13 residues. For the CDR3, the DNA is TGTGCCAGCAGTTTTATTGACAGGGGTGAAGCTTTCTTT. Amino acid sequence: CASSFIDRGEAFF.

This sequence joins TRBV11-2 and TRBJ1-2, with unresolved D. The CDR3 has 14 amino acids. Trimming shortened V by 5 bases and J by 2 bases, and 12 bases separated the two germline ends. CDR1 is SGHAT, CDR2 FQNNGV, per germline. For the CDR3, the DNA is TGTGCCAGCAGCAGGAGGACGGACAACTATGGCTACACCTTC. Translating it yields CASSRRTDNYGYTF.

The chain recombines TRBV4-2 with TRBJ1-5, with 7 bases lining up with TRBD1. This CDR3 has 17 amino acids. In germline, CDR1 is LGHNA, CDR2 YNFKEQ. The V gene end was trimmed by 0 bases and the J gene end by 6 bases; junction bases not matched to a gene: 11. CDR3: CASSQDERGTASQPQHF. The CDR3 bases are TGTGCCAGCAGCCAAGACGAGCGTGGGACAGCTAGTCAGCCCCAGCATTTT.

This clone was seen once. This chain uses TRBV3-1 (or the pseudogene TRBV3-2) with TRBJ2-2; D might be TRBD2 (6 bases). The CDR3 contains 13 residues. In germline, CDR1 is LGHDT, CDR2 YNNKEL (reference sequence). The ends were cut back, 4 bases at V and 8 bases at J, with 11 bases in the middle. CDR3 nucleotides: TGTGCCAGCAGCCCTTTGGCGGGGGGGGAGCTGTTTTTT. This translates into CASSPLAGGELFF.

The CDR3 region has the DNA TGTGCCAGCAGGGCGACAGGGACTAACTATGGCTACACCTTC. Translated, it gives CASRATGTNYGYTF. The V and J genes are TRBV6-5 and TRBJ1-2, with TRBD1 identical over 7 bases. J lost 0 bases, V lost 6 bases, and 4 bases had no gene match. This CDR3 has 14 amino acids. CDR1 and CDR2 (germline): MNHEY, SVGAGI.

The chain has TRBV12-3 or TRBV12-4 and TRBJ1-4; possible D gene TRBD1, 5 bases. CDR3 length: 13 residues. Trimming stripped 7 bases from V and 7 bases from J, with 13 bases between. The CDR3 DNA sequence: TGTGCCAGCACCCAGTGGGGGGTTGAAAAACTGTTTTTT. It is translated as CASTQWGVEKLFF.

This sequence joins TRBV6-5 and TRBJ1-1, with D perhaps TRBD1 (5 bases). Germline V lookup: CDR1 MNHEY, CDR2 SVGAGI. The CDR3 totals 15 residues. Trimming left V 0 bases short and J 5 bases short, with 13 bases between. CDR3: CASSYSVIRGTEAFF. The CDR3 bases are TGTGCCAGCAGTTACTCGGTGATTAGGGGTACTGAAGCTTTCTTT.